Sequencing of this TCR beta chain was carried out in a study of chemoradiotherapy in HPV16-positive cancers. Study observations and caveats: Candidate HPV-specific clones and E7-related TCR motifs grew in tumor during treatment.

As regards this clone: What it binds is not known.

Method: immunoSEQ multiplex PCR; TCRdb's copy keeps in-frame clones and lacks some. The sample includes about 20,000 clones, roughly 89% seen only once; the top ten take 15% to 20%. The V and J ends lost 0 bases and 1 base respectively, with 4 bases between them. The CDR3 runs to 14 residues. Germline V gene lookup returns CDR1 SGHRS and CDR2 YFSETQ. The sample here was blood, taken from a patient who underwent chemoradiotherapy. This clonotype was obtained from a human donor with HPV-associated anogenital cancer. The rearrangement joins TRBV5-1 to TRBJ2-2; D not resolved. CDR3 sequence reads: CASSLGLNTGELFF. CDR3 in DNA: TGCGCCAGCAGCTTGGGGCTGAACACCGGGGAGCTGTTTTTT.